This T cell receptor beta chain originates from a study of T-cell reconstitution after alpha-beta-depleted transplantation in children. The TCRbeta library incorporated unique molecular identifiers. TCRdb reanalysed the PCR reads using MiXCR and keeps one entry per CDR3 protein. The sample lists about 410,000 distinct CDR3 sequences; 20% were seen once. This clonotype showed up many times. Sample: PBMCs from the stem cell graft donor, taken from the stem cell graft. The receptor was isolated from a human donor who donated a stem cell graft to a child with acute myeloid leukemia.

In DNA, the CDR3 is TGCAGACCCTTACGGGAGGGCCCCTACGAGCAGTACTTC. Translation: CRPLREGPYEQYF. The rearrangement uses TRBV20-1 and TRBJ2-7; 8 nucleotides line up with TRBD2. The CDR3 is 13 amino acids. CDR1 and CDR2 (germline): DFQATT, SNEGSKA (reference sequence).